The T cell receptor (beta chain) under discussion was sequenced for a study of blood T cell repertoires in COVID-19. Profiled with immunoSEQ multiplex PCR; TCRdb holds only in-frame clones, not every one. The sample lists 360,000 or so clones; roughly 90% were seen once. Losses at the gene ends were 6 bases for V and 6 bases for J; bases not matched to a gene: 9. Germline V gene sequence: CDR1 MRHNA, CDR2 SNTAGT. The CDR3 is 15 amino acids. In terms of age and location, participants ranged from roughly 18 to 95 years and lived in about 25 US areas. Exposed enrollees had met someone with a PCR-confirmed or clinician-diagnosed COVID-19 case at some point within the 2 weeks before study entry.

This TCR was sampled from a woman between 25 and 40 years old who had been exposed to COVID-19. The sequencing sample was made of PBMCs or T cells enriched from blood (not recorded which). The V gene is TRBV6-4, the J gene TRBJ2-1, with 9 bases identical to TRBD1. The CDR3 DNA reads TGTGCCAGCAGCGCTGACAGGGGGGGACGCAATGAGCAGTTCTTC. This translates into CASSADRGGRNEQFF.